This T cell receptor beta chain was recorded in a study of T cell responses to AZD1222 COVID-19 vaccine. The CDR3 extends over 14 amino acids. The V and J ends lost 5 bases and 2 bases, in that order; junction bases with no gene match: 5. Germline V gene data show CDR1 as SGHTA and CDR2 as FQGNSA. Assay used: immunoSEQ multiplex PCR; TCRdb lists only in-frame clones, some missing. The sample has about 150,000 clones, approximately 85% seen once. This chain joins TRBV7-2 and TRBJ2-7, with 8 bases identical to TRBD1. Sequencing was performed on peripheral blood, taken 28 days after the second dose of the MenACWY control vaccine. The TCR comes from an adult who received the MenACWY meningococcal vaccine as a control. The CDR3, as DNA: TGTGCCAGCAGCCGGACAGGGCCTACCTACGAGCAGTACTTC. This codes for CASSRTGPTYEQYF.